This TCR beta chain was found in a study of blood T cell repertoires in COVID-19. V dropped 8 bases and J dropped 7 bases, with 12 bases sitting between them. Germline assignment: CDR1 MNHEY and CDR2 SVGAGI. There are 11 residues in the CDR3. This clone is medium-sized (0.01 to 0.1%) by share. Using immunoSEQ multiplex PCR, the repertoire was profiled, and TCRdb retains in-frame clones only, with some absent. The sample consists of under 140,000 clones, about 70% of them appearing once. J is TRBJ2-7 and V is TRBV6-5, with unresolved D. The clonotype comes from a woman aged 55-70 years with acute or convalescent COVID-19. The specimen sequenced was peripheral blood. CDR3 sequence: CASVLSREQYF. CDR3 bases: TGTGCCAGCGTTTTATCCCGGGAGCAGTACTTC.